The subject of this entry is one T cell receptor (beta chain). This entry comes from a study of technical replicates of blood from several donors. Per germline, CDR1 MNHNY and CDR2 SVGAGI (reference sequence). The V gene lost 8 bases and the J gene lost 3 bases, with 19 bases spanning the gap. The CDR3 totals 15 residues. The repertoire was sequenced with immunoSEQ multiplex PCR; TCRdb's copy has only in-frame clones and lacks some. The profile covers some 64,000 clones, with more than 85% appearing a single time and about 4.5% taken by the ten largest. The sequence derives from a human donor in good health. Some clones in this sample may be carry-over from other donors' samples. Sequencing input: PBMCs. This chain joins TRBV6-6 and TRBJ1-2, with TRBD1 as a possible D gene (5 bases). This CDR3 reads CASGELWGRDYGYTF. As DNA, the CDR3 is TGTGCCAGCGGCGAATTGTGGGGCAGGGACTATGGCTACACCTTC.